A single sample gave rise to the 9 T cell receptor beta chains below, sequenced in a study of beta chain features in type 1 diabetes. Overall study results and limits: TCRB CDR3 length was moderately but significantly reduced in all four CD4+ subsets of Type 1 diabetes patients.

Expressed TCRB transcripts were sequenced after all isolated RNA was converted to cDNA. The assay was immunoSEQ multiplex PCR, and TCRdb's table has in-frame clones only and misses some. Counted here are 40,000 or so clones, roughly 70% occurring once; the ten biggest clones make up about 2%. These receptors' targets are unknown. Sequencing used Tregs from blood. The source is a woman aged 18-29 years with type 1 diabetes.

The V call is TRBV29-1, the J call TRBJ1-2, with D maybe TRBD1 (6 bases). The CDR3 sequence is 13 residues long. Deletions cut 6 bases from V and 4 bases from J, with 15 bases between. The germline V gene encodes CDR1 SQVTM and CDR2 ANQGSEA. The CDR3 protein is CSVDDRSGYGYTF. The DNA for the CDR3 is TGCAGCGTGGACGACAGGTCGGGCTATGGCTACACCTTC.

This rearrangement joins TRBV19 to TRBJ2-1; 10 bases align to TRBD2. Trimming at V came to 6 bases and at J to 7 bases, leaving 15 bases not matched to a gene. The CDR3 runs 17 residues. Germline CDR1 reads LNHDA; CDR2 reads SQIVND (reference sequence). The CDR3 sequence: CASRFPTSGKVSNEQFF. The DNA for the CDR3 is TGTGCCAGTAGGTTCCCCACTAGCGGGAAAGTTTCAAATGAGCAGTTCTTC.

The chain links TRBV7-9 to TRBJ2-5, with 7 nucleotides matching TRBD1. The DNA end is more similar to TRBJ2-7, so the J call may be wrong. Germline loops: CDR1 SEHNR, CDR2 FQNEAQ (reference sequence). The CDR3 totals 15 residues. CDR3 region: CASSRGTVHRNEQYF. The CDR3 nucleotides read TGTGCCAGCAGCCGAGGGACAGTCCACCGGAACGAGCAGTACTTC.

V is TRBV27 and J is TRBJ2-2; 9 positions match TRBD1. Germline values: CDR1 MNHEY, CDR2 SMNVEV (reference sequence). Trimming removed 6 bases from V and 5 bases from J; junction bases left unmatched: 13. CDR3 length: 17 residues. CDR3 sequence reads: CASSLRLQGALTGELFF. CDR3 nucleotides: TGTGCCAGCAGCCTTAGATTACAGGGGGCGCTGACCGGGGAGCTGTTTTTT.

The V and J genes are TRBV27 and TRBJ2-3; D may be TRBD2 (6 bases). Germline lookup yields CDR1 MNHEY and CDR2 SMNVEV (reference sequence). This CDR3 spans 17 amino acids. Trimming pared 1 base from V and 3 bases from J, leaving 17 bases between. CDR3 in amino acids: CASSLWRGTFGTDTQYF. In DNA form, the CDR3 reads TGTGCCAGCAGTTTATGGAGGGGTACTTTCGGGACAGATACGCAGTATTTT.

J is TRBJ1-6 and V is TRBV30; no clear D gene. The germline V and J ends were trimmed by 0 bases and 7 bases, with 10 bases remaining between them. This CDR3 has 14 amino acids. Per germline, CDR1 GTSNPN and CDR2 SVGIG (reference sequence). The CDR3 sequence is CAWSVWLGNSPLHF. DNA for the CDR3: TGTGCCTGGAGTGTGTGGCTCGGGAATTCACCCCTCCACTTT.

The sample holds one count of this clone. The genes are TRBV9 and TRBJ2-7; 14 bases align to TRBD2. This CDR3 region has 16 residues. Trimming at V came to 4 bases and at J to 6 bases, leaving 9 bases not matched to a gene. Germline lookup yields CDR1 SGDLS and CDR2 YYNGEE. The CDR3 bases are TGTGCCAGCAGCTCAGCCGGGACTAGCGGGAGATCCGAGCAGTACTTC. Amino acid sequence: CASSSAGTSGRSEQYF.

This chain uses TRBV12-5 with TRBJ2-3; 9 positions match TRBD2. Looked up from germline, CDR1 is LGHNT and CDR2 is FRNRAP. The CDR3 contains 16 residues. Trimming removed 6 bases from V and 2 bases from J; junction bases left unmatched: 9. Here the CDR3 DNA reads TGTGCTAGTGGCCGACAAGCGGGGGGCCTCACAGATACGCAGTATTTT. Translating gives CASGRQAGGLTDTQYF.

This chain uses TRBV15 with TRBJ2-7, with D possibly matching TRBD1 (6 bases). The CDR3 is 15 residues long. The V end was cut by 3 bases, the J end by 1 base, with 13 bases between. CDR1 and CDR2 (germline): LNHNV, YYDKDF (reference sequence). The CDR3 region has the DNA TGTGCCACCAGCAGTCGTGTTGGGACATCCTACGAGCAGTACTTC. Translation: CATSSRVGTSYEQYF.